These T cell receptor beta chains were read from a single sample in a study of OX40 agonist ivuxolimab in advanced cancers. The data were produced by immunoSEQ multiplex PCR, yet TCRdb's version contains in-frame clones alone and is incomplete. The sample comprises approximately 40,000 clones, approximately 80% of which are singletons, and 20% to 25% rests with the top ten. The sequencing used CD4+ or CD8+ T cells sorted from blood, collected in a trial of the OX40 agonist ivuxolimab. These receptor sequences come from an adult with an advanced solid tumor such as melanoma, head and neck, liver or kidney cancer. Each CDR3 is given with its conserved first and last residue. A D gene is named only where the DNA matches it firmly. For some rows the clone size is stated as once, few or many, or as a class when expanded; others skip it.

clone size	V gene	J gene	CDR3 length	D gene	CDR3 DNA	CDR3 protein
few	TRBV4-1	TRBJ2-3	16	-	TGCGCCAGCAGCCCCCGGGTGGAGGTTGGCACAGATACGCAGTATTTT	CASSPRVEVGTDTQYF
few	TRBV27	TRBJ1-2	15	-	TGTGCCAGCAGAGTTGGAGGGGGGCTTAACTATGGCTACACCTTC	CASRVGGGLNYGYTF
-	TRBV4-2	TRBJ2-1	13	-	TGTGCCAGCAGCCATTCCAGCAGTGCTGAGCAGTTCTTC	CASSHSSSAEQFF
-	TRBV11-2	TRBJ1-1	16	-	TGTGCCAGCAGCCTATACACTTGGACGGGGAACACTGAAGCTTTCTTT	CASSLYTWTGNTEAFF
-	TRBV4-1	TRBJ1-2	15	-	TGCGCCAGCAGCCAAGATCCAGGAAACTTATGGAGCTACACCTTC	CASSQDPGNLWSYTF
-	TRBV7-6	TRBJ2-3	16	TRBD2	TGTGCCAGCAGCTTACTAGCGGGCACTAGCACAGATACGCAGTATTTT	CASSLLAGTSTDTQYF
-	TRBV29-1	TRBJ2-1	11	-	TGCAGCGTGGACAGCTACAATGAGCAGTTCTTC	CSVDSYNEQFF
-	TRBV29-1	TRBJ2-1	12	-	TGCAGCGTCCGTGATACGGAAAATGAGCAGTTCTTC	CSVRDTENEQFF
-	TRBV19	TRBJ2-7	18	TRBD2	TGTGCCAGTAGCGAAGGCCCGACTAGCGGGAGGGCCAAATACGAGCAGTACTTC	CASSEGPTSGRAKYEQYF
-	TRBV9	TRBJ1-3	16	-	TGTGCCAGCAGCGTAGAGGCGGGGGCCTCTGGAAACACCATATATTTT	CASSVEAGASGNTIYF
once	TRBV28	TRBJ2-7	14	TRBD1	TGTGCCAGCAGCCCCGGGACAGGGACCTACGAGCAGTACTTC	CASSPGTGTYEQYF
-	TRBV6-1	TRBJ2-3	15	TRBD2	TGTGCCAGCAGTACACTAGCGGGAGGGAAAGATACGCAGTATTTT	CASSTLAGGKDTQYF
-	TRBV7-3	TRBJ2-7	15	-	TGTGCCAGCAGCTTAAGTGGGACGGCGACCTACGAGCAGTACTTC	CASSLSGTATYEQYF
-	TRBV10-3	TRBJ2-1	16	TRBD2	TGTGCCATCAGTGAGTCGACTAGCGGGACCGACAATGAGCAGTTCTTC	CAISESTSGTDNEQFF
-	TRBV6-1	TRBJ2-7	15	-	TGTGCCAGCAGTGCTGACCCAGGGAGCTCCTACGAGCAGTACTTC	CASSADPGSSYEQYF
few	TRBV27	TRBJ1-1	14	-	TGTGCCAGCAGTTTATTGGGCCAGAACACTGAAGCTTTCTTT	CASSLLGQNTEAFF
-	TRBV4-1	TRBJ1-3	18	-	TGCGCCAGCAGCCAAGATTGGAGGGCAGACAACTCTGGAAACACCATATATTTT	CASSQDWRADNSGNTIYF
-	TRBV4-3	TRBJ1-1	12	-	TGCGCCAGCAGCCATATGAACACTGAAGCTTTCTTT	CASSHMNTEAFF
-	TRBV5-6	TRBJ1-1	14	-	TGTGCCAGCAGCCACGGGACGTTAGGCACTGAAGCTTTCTTT	CASSHGTLGTEAFF
-	TRBV29-1	TRBJ2-7	16	-	TGCAGCGTTGACCTCTTTAACAGGGAAAACTCCTACGAGCAGTACTTC	CSVDLFNRENSYEQYF